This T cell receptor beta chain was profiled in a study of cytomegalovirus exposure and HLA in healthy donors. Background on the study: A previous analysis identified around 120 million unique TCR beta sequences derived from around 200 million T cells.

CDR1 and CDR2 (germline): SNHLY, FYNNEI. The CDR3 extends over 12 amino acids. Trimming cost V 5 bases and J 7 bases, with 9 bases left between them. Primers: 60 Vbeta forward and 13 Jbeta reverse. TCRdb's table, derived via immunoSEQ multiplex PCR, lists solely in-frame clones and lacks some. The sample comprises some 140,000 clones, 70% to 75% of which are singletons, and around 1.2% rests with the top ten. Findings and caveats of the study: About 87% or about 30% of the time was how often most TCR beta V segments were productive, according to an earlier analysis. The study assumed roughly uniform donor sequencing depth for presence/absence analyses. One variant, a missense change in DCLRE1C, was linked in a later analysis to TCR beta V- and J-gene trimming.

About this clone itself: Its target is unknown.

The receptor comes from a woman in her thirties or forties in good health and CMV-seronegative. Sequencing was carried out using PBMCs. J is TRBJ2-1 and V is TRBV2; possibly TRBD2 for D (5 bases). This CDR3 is CASSLRGNEQFF. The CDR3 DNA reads TGTGCCAGCAGTTTACGGGGAAATGAGCAGTTCTTC.